This TCR beta chain comes out of a study of memory CD4+ T cells and cytomegalovirus serostatus. Study-wide background: This sample comes from healthy Belgian adults, 9 CMV seropositive, roughly 22 seronegative.

Original handling: After removing out-of-frame reads, around 2,100,000 distinct TCRbeta sequences remained. Assay: immunoSEQ multiplex PCR; the TCRdb copy retains only in-frame clones and omits some. V and J calls and clone size are given by that table; D and trimming were obtained from the DNA. The data contain some 57,000 clones, less than 80% of them singletons. Germline CDR1 GTSNPN, CDR2 SVGIG (reference sequence). J lost 6 bases, V lost 0 bases, and 8 bases had no gene match. The CDR3 runs 15 residues. The sort gate was single viable CD3+CD4+CD8-CD45RO+ cells for memory CD4+ T cells. The sequence was obtained from an adult in good health and CMV-seronegative. The chain carries TRBV30 and TRBJ1-1; 9 bases are shared with TRBD1. Sequenced: memory CD4+ T cells from blood. In DNA form, the CDR3 reads TGTGCCTGGAGTGTACAGTATGGGACAGGGTCTGAAGCTTTCTTT. Translation: CAWSVQYGTGSEAFF.